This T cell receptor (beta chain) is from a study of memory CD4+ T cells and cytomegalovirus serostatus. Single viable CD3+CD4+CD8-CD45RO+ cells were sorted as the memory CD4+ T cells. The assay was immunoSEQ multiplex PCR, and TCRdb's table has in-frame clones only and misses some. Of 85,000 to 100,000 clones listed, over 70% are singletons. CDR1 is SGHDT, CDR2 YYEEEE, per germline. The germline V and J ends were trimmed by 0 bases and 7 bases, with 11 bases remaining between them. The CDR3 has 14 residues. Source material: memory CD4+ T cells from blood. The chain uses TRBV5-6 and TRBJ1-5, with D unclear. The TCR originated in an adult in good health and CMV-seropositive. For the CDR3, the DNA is TGTGCCAGCAGCTTGGCCAGCACAGCCCAGCCCCAGCATTTT. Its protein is CASSLASTAQPQHF.